The text below deals with one T cell receptor (beta chain). The data were produced by immunoSEQ multiplex PCR, yet TCRdb's version contains in-frame clones alone and is incomplete. The sample has about 1 million clones, roughly 80% seen once. The sample comes from a study of shared clonotypes between healthy human individuals. Across the whole study: CD8 memory received one plate per donor, CD8 naive two, CD4 memory three and CD4 naive three.

Nashville, Tennessee was home to all donors, each a Caucasian adult. CDR1 SGHRS and CDR2 YFSETQ come from the germline V gene. The ends lost 4 bases at V and 5 bases at J; junction bases unmatched: 4. The CDR3 consists of 15 residues. Sample: memory CD4+ T cells sorted from blood. Stated subset: CD45RA-negative fraction. The chain combines TRBV5-1 with TRBJ1-6; 9 bases line up with TRBD1. The origin of this receptor is a young man in good health. The CDR3 DNA follows: TGCGCCAGCAGCCGTACAGGGGGCGATAATTCACCCCTCCACTTT. Protein sequence: CASSRTGGDNSPLHF.